Listed below are T cell receptor beta chains from one sample, sequenced in a study of blood T cells in healthy people across ages. TCRdb passed the 5' RACE reads through MiXCR, listing each CDR3 protein once. The table shows 1.5 million to 2 million distinct CDR3 sequences, with around 48% occurring only once. The sequencing input was blood. All receptors come from a woman aged 40 to 50 in good health. CDR3s include the opening cysteine and the closing phenylalanine or tryptophan. Each record gives: clone size, D gene, J gene, V gene, CDR3 protein, CDR3 DNA. The D gene is left open where the match is weak. The size of a clone is reported for some rows only, either as once, few or many, or as a class for expanded clones.

clone size: few
D gene: .
J gene: TRBJ2-7
V gene: TRBV6-2/TRBV6-3
CDR3 protein: CASSFEPREHYEQYF
CDR3 DNA: TGTGCCAGCAGTTTCGAGCCCCGAGAACACTACGAGCAGTACTTC

clone size: few
D gene: TRBD1
J gene: TRBJ2-3
V gene: TRBV5-1
CDR3 protein: CASSLDNLLRQGRVDTQYF
CDR3 DNA: TGCGCCAGCAGCTTGGATAACCTCTTAAGACAGGGTCGAGTAGATACGCAGTATTTT

clone size: .
D gene: TRBD1
J gene: TRBJ1-2
V gene: TRBV20-1
CDR3 protein: CSASPTGQGTFGGYTF
CDR3 DNA: TGCAGTGCTAGCCCGACAGGACAGGGAACCTTCGGAGGCTACACCTTC

clone size: .
D gene: TRBD1
J gene: TRBJ1-4
V gene: TRBV20-1
CDR3 protein: CSARDSGPTGTGYEKLFF
CDR3 DNA: TGCAGTGCTAGAGACAGTGGGCCTACCGGGACAGGGTATGAAAAACTGTTTTTT

clone size: few
D gene: .
J gene: TRBJ2-7
V gene: TRBV20-1
CDR3 protein: CSASAVDEQYF
CDR3 DNA: TGCAGTGCTTCCGCGGTCGACGAGCAGTACTTC

clone size: .
D gene: .
J gene: TRBJ1-1
V gene: TRBV7-9
CDR3 protein: CASSFLLQGAFF
CDR3 DNA: TGTGCCAGCAGCTTCTTGCTCCAGGGAGCTTTCTTT

clone size: once
D gene: .
J gene: TRBJ2-3
V gene: TRBV3-1
CDR3 protein: CASSQEVVQLHTDTQYF
CDR3 DNA: TGTGCCAGCAGCCAAGAAGTAGTACAGCTTCACACAGATACGCAGTATTTT

clone size: .
D gene: TRBD2
J gene: TRBJ2-3
V gene: TRBV14
CDR3 protein: CASSLKLGGTQYF
CDR3 DNA: TGTGCCAGCAGCCTTAAGTTGGGGGGGACGCAGTATTTT

clone size: .
D gene: TRBD2
J gene: TRBJ2-7
V gene: TRBV20-1
CDR3 protein: CSASVLAGEPGIDNEQYF
CDR3 DNA: TGCAGTGCCTCCGTACTAGCGGGGGAGCCGGGAATAGACAATGAGCAGTACTTC

clone size: few
D gene: .
J gene: TRBJ1-2
V gene: TRBV7-9
CDR3 protein: CASSFRQNYTF
CDR3 DNA: TGTGCCAGCAGCTTTCGACAGAACTACACCTTC

clone size: .
D gene: .
J gene: TRBJ2-1
V gene: TRBV6-5
CDR3 protein: CATNPDQGSYNEQFF
CDR3 DNA: TGTGCCACTAACCCGGACCAGGGCTCCTACAATGAGCAGTTCTTC

clone size: .
D gene: .
J gene: TRBJ2-5
V gene: TRBV4-3
CDR3 protein: CASSQEGGGIETQYF
CDR3 DNA: TGCGCCAGCAGCCAAGAAGGGGGAGGGATAGAGACCCAGTACTTC

clone size: .
D gene: TRBD1
J gene: TRBJ2-3
V gene: TRBV5-1
CDR3 protein: CASSLGRQGEDTQYF
CDR3 DNA: TGCGCCAGCAGCTTGGGGCGACAGGGAGAAGATACGCAGTATTTT

clone size: .
D gene: TRBD2
J gene: TRBJ2-5
V gene: TRBV6-6
CDR3 protein: CASRKSGTSGQETQYF
CDR3 DNA: TGTGCCAGCCGAAAATCCGGGACTAGCGGCCAAGAGACCCAGTACTTC

clone size: few
D gene: TRBD2
J gene: TRBJ2-3
V gene: TRBV29-1
CDR3 protein: CSGKTSGGVDTQYF
CDR3 DNA: TGCAGCGGAAAGACTAGCGGGGGTGTGGATACGCAGTATTTT

clone size: .
D gene: .
J gene: TRBJ1-5
V gene: TRBV15
CDR3 protein: CATSSWGANQPQHF
CDR3 DNA: TGTGCCACCAGCAGCTGGGGTGCCAATCAGCCCCAGCATTTT

clone size: .
D gene: .
J gene: TRBJ2-2
V gene: TRBV2
CDR3 protein: CASRQNTGELFF
CDR3 DNA: TGTGCCAGCAGGCAAAACACCGGGGAGCTGTTTTTT

clone size: .
D gene: .
J gene: TRBJ1-2
V gene: TRBV9
CDR3 protein: CASSVGSGSGYTF
CDR3 DNA: TGTGCCAGCAGCGTAGGTTCAGGGTCTGGCTACACCTTC